One and the same sample provided the 28 T cell receptor beta chains below, sequenced in a study of breast tumors, draining lymph nodes, adjacent tissues. TCRdb reprocessed the multiplex PCR reads with MiXCR, giving one entry per CDR3 protein. The sample has about 21,000 distinct CDR3 sequences; approximately 53% are singletons. Sequenced sample: breast tumor tissue. Receptor source: a female donor with breast cancer. Some clones in this sample may be carry-over from other donors' samples.

This clonotype appeared many times. V usage is TRBV20-1 and J usage is TRBJ2-1; TRBD1 agrees at 8 bases. Losses at the gene ends were 2 bases for V and 8 bases for J; bases not matched to a gene: 29. The CDR3 covers 21 residues. Germline V gene data show CDR1 as DFQATT and CDR2 as SNEGSKA (reference sequence). Here the CDR3 reads CSARTGMTGAFLGFRYDEQFF. CDR3 bases: TGCAGTGCTAGAACCGGTATGACAGGGGCCTTCCTTGGTTTCCGTTACGATGAGCAGTTCTTC.

This clonotype was picked up many times. The chain employs TRBV3-1 and TRBJ2-3; TRBD2 aligns across 10 bases. The V segment lost 1 base and the J segment 4 bases; nucleotides outside the gene matches: 8. Germline-derived CDR1 and CDR2 are LGHDT and YNNKEL (reference sequence). This CDR3 has 17 amino acids. CDR3 in amino acids: CASSQVPSSGSADTQYF. Written as DNA, the CDR3 is TGTGCCAGCAGCCAAGTGCCGTCTAGCGGGAGCGCAGATACGCAGTATTTT.

By frequency in the sample, this clonotype is medium-sized. The chain employs TRBV12-3 or TRBV12-4 and TRBJ2-1; tentatively, D is TRBD2 (5 bases). The V and J ends lost 1 base and 0 bases respectively, with 7 bases between them. The CDR3 has 15 amino acids. CDR3 loop: CASSLGTHSYNEQFF. Here the CDR3 DNA reads TGTGCCAGCAGTTTAGGGACTCACTCCTACAATGAGCAGTTCTTC.

This clonotype occurred many times. The chain recombines TRBV15 with TRBJ2-6; D may be TRBD1 (6 bases). Germline assignment: CDR1 LNHNV and CDR2 YYDKDF (reference sequence). This CDR3 contains 13 residues. Trimming removed 8 bases at V and 2 bases at J, with 7 bases between. CDR3 amino acids: CATGGAGANVLTF. As DNA, the CDR3 is TGTGCCACCGGGGGCGCTGGGGCCAACGTCCTGACTTTC.

Judged by abundance, this clonotype is medium-sized. The genes are TRBV4-3 and TRBJ1-2, with D possibly matching TRBD1 (5 bases). The V gene lost 1 base and the J gene lost 8 bases, with 17 bases spanning the gap. CDR1 and CDR2 (germline): LGHNA, YSLEER. The CDR3 loop spans 15 amino acids. The CDR3 coding sequence is TGCGCCAGCAGCCAAGTCGCTGGGGGGGAGAGGGGCTACACCTTC. It is translated as CASSQVAGGERGYTF.

The table lists this clonotype with many counts. The chain is built from TRBV5-6 and TRBJ2-7; 12 positions agree with TRBD2. Trimming cost V 2 bases and J 6 bases; bases outside gene matches: 3. The CDR3 contains 14 residues. Germline CDR1 is SGHDT and CDR2 is YYEEEE. In DNA, the CDR3 is TGTGCCAGCAGCTTCGGGACTAGCGGGCTCGAGCAGTACTTC. Translated, it gives CASSFGTSGLEQYF. The full variable domain, rest sourced from reference TRBV5-6 and TRBJ2-7, is DAGVTQSPTHLIKTRGQQVTLRCSPKSGHDTVSWYQQALGQGPQFIFQYYEEEERQRGNFPDRFSGHQFPNYSSELNVNALLLGDSALYLCASSFGTSGLEQYFGPGTRLTVT.

This clonotype occurred many times. The chain links TRBV2 to TRBJ2-2; D is perhaps TRBD1 (6 bases). Germline assignment: CDR1 SNHLY and CDR2 FYNNEI. The CDR3 loop spans 14 amino acids. V was cut by 8 bases and J by 1 base, with 11 bases left in between. CDR3 residues: CASLWTENTGELFF. In nucleotides, the CDR3 is TGTGCCAGCCTTTGGACAGAGAACACCGGGGAGCTGTTTTTT.

The chain couples TRBV20-1 to TRBJ2-7; 9 bases are a match to TRBD1. The CDR3 totals 15 residues. Looked up from germline, CDR1 is DFQATT and CDR2 is SNEGSKA (reference sequence). Trimming removed 3 bases from V and 1 base from J; junction bases left unmatched: 7. The CDR3 region has the DNA TGCAGTGCTAGCGTGTCGGGACAGGGATCCTACGAGCAGTACTTC. Translating gives CSASVSGQGSYEQYF.

Note on this clonotype: The junction does not match germline at one end; this may be a read error. The chain joins TRBV20-1 to TRBJ2-1; tentatively, D is TRBD2 (5 bases). There are 16 residues in the CDR3. The germline gives CDR1 DFQATT, CDR2 SNEGSKA (reference sequence). The CDR3 sequence is CGARDSERPSYGGQFF. Here the CDR3 DNA reads TGCGGTGCTAGAGATTCGGAGCGGCCTTCCTACGGTGGGCAGTTCTTC.

By proportion, this clonotype is medium-sized. The genes are TRBV10-3 and TRBJ1-5; 10 positions agree with TRBD1. This CDR3 has 14 amino acids. V was pared by 6 bases and J by 2 bases, with 1 base of the junction left unmatched. CDR1 is ENHRY and CDR2 is SYGVKD in the germline V gene. CDR3 bases: TGTGCCATCAGCGGGACAGGGGGCAATCAGCCCCAGCATTTT. It translates to CAISGTGGNQPQHF.

The V gene is TRBV4-1, the J gene TRBJ2-6; TRBD2 might be the D (6 bases). V was pared by 2 bases and J by 0 bases, with 11 bases between. CDR1 and CDR2 from the germline V gene are MGHRA and YSYEKL. This CDR3 comprises 17 residues. The CDR3 DNA is TGCGCCAGCAGCCAATTCGGGAGCAGCTCTGGGGCCAACGTCCTGACTTTC. Encoded protein: CASSQFGSSSGANVLTF.

A few counts support this clonotype. V usage is TRBV4-2 and J usage is TRBJ2-1, with 13 bases identical to TRBD2. Per germline, CDR1 LGHNA and CDR2 YNFKEQ. Trimming cost V 1 base and J 8 bases; bases outside gene matches: 2. The CDR3 totals 15 residues. CDR3 in amino acids: CASSQGTSGSDEQFF. CDR3 nucleotide sequence: TGTGCCAGCAGCCAAGGGACTAGCGGGAGCGATGAGCAGTTCTTC.

The genes are TRBV7-8 and TRBJ2-7, with 7 bases identical to TRBD2. CDR3 length equals 16 residues. After removal of 1 base from V and 6 bases from J, the junction contained 12 bases not matched to a gene. From germline, CDR1 is SGHVS and CDR2 FQNEAQ. The CDR3 DNA follows: TGTGCCAGCAGCTTAGGAGCCCGGGGGGATGGGGGCGAGCAGTACTTC. It is translated as CASSLGARGDGGEQYF.

Only one count was recorded for this clonotype. This sequence joins TRBV24-1 and TRBJ2-7, with TRBD2 matching over 13 bases. The J segment lost 3 bases and the V segment lost 6 bases, leaving 4 bases of the junction unmatched. This CDR3 has 15 amino acids. The germline V gene encodes CDR1 KGHDR and CDR2 SFDVKD. CDR3 in amino acids: CATSTSGRADYEQYF. The CDR3 DNA is TGTGCCACCAGTACTAGCGGGAGGGCCGACTACGAGCAGTACTTC.

This chain joins TRBV9 and TRBJ2-7; D gene ambiguous. Trimming took off 0 bases at V and 5 bases at J, with 12 bases between the two ends. Germline assignment: CDR1 SGDLS and CDR2 YYNGEE. This CDR3 has 14 residues. CDR3 loop: CASSVAPSSDEQYF. The CDR3 region has the DNA TGTGCCAGCAGCGTAGCCCCTAGTTCTGACGAGCAGTACTTC.

V and J are TRBV2 and TRBJ1-2; tentative D call: TRBD1 (5 bases). Trimming took 5 bases from V and 6 from J, leaving 16 bases between them. The CDR3 has 14 amino acids. Per the germline V gene, CDR1 is SNHLY and CDR2 is FYNNEI. The CDR3 coding sequence is TGTGCCAGCAGTCAGGACTTGGTGGGGGATGGCTACACCTTC. It translates to CASSQDLVGDGYTF.

The V call is TRBV6-2 or TRBV6-3, the J call TRBJ2-1, with 10 bases fitting TRBD2. The J segment lost 5 bases and the V segment lost 6 bases, leaving 4 bases of the junction unmatched. The CDR3 covers 14 residues. Germline CDR1 reads MNHEY; CDR2 reads SVGEGT. Here the CDR3 reads CASRTGLAHNEQFF. CDR3 nucleotide sequence: TGTGCCAGCAGGACGGGACTAGCGCACAATGAGCAGTTCTTC.

This clonotype occurred once. The chain couples TRBV20-1 to TRBJ2-5; a possible D gene is TRBD2 (6 bases). Germline lookup yields CDR1 DFQATT and CDR2 SNEGSKA (reference sequence). With 8 bases removed from V and 5 bases from J, the gap between germline ends came to 18 bases. The CDR3 is 13 amino acids. CDR3 in DNA: TGCAGTCTTGCTGGTGCGGGAAGGGAGACCCAGTACTTC. This codes for CSLAGAGRETQYF.

This clonotype occurred a few times. Likely a read error: the CDR3 ends without its conserved phenylalanine or tryptophan. The V call is TRBV2, the J call TRBJ2-3; no definite D call. The CDR3 covers 14 residues. Between the trimmed V and J ends, which lost 7 bases and 1 base, there was a span of 12 bases. Germline values: CDR1 SNHLY, CDR2 FYNNEI. This CDR3 is CASKMVIGTDTQYL. The CDR3 nucleotides are TGTGCCAGCAAGATGGTGATCGGCACAGATACGCAGTATCTT.

The CDR3: CASSRGSEDYGYTF. The CDR3 coding sequence is TGTGCCAGTAGTAGAGGCAGCGAAGACTATGGCTACACCTTC. The chain employs TRBV19 and TRBJ1-2, with unresolved D. V lost 4 bases, J lost 3 bases, and 12 bases lay in between. The CDR3 contains 14 residues. Germline lookup yields CDR1 LNHDA and CDR2 SQIVND (reference sequence). Using reference TRBV19 and TRBJ1-2 for the parts outside the CDR3, the full variable domain is DGGITQSPKYLFRKEGQNVTLSCEQNLNHDAMYWYRQDPGQGLRLIYYSQIVNDFQKGDIAEGYSVSREKKESFPLTVTSAQKNPTAFYLCASSRGSEDYGYTFGSGTRLTVV.

This clonotype showed up many times. This rearrangement joins TRBV5-6 to TRBJ2-5; D is perhaps TRBD1 (5 bases). The CDR3 consists of 15 residues. Germline V gene data show CDR1 as SGHDT and CDR2 as YYEEEE. V shed 4 bases and J shed 4 bases, with 17 bases lying between them. The CDR3 reads CASSTHYPGLETQYF. The CDR3 DNA follows: TGTGCCAGCAGCACCCATTACCCAGGGTTAGAGACCCAGTACTTC.

By sample fraction, this clonotype is medium-sized. The rearrangement joins TRBV10-3 to TRBJ1-3; D is unresolved. Germline lookup yields CDR1 ENHRY and CDR2 SYGVKD. Trimming shortened V by 3 bases and J by 4 bases, and 10 bases separated the two germline ends. The CDR3 contains 14 residues. CDR3 sequence: CAISDQGSGNTIYF. The CDR3 DNA reads as TGTGCCATCAGTGATCAAGGGTCCGGAAACACCATATATTTT.

V gene TRBV19 combines with J gene TRBJ1-5; perhaps TRBD1 as D (5 bases). Germline V lookup: CDR1 LNHDA, CDR2 SQIVND (reference sequence). Deletions cut 1 base from V and 0 bases from J, with 10 bases between. The CDR3 extends over 16 amino acids. CDR3 bases: TGTGCCAGTAGTATAGGAGGGGCATATAGCAATCAGCCCCAGCATTTT. It yields the protein CASSIGGAYSNQPQHF.

This clonotype was recorded at least ten times. The chain carries TRBV7-8 and TRBJ2-2, with 16 positions matching TRBD2. Germline CDR1 is SGHVS and CDR2 is FQNEAQ. The CDR3 spans 18 residues. V lost 5 bases to trimming and J lost 0 bases; unmatched junction nucleotides: 3. CDR3 sequence: CASSPGTSGRANTGELFF. CDR3 in DNA: TGTGCCAGCAGCCCCGGGACTAGCGGGAGGGCGAACACCGGGGAGCTGTTTTTT.

This clonotype has a count of ten or more. The gene calls are TRBV12-3 or TRBV12-4 and TRBJ1-1, with 8 nucleotides matching TRBD1. The ends lost 7 bases at V and 6 bases at J; junction bases unmatched: 10. CDR3 length: 14 amino acids. CDR3: CASKARGPSAEAFF. The CDR3 DNA reads as TGTGCCAGCAAAGCCAGGGGGCCAAGCGCTGAAGCTTTCTTT.

This clonotype was seen only once. V and J are TRBV20-1 and TRBJ2-1, with TRBD2 identical over 11 bases. The CDR3 length is 14 residues. Germline CDR1 is DFQATT and CDR2 is SNEGSKA (reference sequence). V lost 2 bases and J lost 8; bases outside the gene matches: 5. Written as DNA, the CDR3 is TGCAGTGCTAGAACTAGCGGGAGTGGTGATGAGCAGTTCTTC. Translated: CSARTSGSGDEQFF.

As to this clonotype: One end of the junction is discordant with germline, which a read error may explain. V usage is TRBV7-2 and J usage is TRBJ2-1; D gene ambiguous. The CDR3 is 17 residues long. Germline CDR1 SGHTA, CDR2 FQGNSA. The CDR3 sequence: CASSLALSLSSCNQQFF. In DNA form, the CDR3 reads TGTGCCAGCAGCTTAGCGCTCAGCTTGTCCTCCTGCAATCAGCAGTTCTTC.

This clonotype is labeled medium-sized. The CDR3 loop reads CASTRRLNTGELFF. The CDR3 nucleotides are TGTGCCAGCACCCGGCGGTTGAACACCGGGGAGCTGTTTTTT. This sequence joins TRBV6-4 and TRBJ2-2, with unresolved D. The germline V and J ends were trimmed by 7 bases and 1 base, with 10 bases remaining between them. The CDR3 length is 14 residues. Germline CDR1 is MRHNA and CDR2 is SNTAGT.